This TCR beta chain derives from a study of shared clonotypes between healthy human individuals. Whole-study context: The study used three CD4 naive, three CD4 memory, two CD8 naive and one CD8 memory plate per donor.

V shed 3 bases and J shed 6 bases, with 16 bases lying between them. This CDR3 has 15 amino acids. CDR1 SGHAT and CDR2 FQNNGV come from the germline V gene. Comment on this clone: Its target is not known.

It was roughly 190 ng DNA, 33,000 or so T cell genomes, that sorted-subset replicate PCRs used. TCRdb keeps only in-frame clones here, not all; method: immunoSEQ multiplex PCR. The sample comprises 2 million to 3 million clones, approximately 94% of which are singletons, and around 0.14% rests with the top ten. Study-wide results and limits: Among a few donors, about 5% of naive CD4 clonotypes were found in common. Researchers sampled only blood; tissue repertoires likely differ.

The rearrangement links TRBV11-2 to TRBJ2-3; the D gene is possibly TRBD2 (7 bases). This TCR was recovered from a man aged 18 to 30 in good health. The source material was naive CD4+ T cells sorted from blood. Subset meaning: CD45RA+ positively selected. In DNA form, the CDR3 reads TGTGCCAGCAGCTTGGACAGTTTGGGGGGGGATACGCAGTATTTT. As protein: CASSLDSLGGDTQYF.